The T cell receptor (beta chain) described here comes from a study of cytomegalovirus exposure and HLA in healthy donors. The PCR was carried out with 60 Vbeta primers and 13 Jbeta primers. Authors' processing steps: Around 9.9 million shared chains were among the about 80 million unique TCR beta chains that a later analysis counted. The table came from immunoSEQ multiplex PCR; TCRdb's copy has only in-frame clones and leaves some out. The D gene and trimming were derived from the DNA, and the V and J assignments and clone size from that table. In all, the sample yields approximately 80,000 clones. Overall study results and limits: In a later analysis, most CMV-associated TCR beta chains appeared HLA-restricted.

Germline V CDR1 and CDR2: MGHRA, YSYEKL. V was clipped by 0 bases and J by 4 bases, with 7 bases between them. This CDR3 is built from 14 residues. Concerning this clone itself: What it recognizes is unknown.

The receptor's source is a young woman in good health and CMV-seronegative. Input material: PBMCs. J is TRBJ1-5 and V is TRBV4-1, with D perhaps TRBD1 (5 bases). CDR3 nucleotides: TGCGCCAGCAGCCAAGAAGGGGCTAATCAGCCCCAGCATTTT. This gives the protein CASSQEGANQPQHF.